One and the same sample provided the 18 T cell receptor beta chains below, sequenced in a study of cytomegalovirus exposure and HLA in healthy donors. Vbeta (60) and Jbeta (13) primers were used in the PCR. The repertoire was sequenced with immunoSEQ multiplex PCR; TCRdb's copy has only in-frame clones and lacks some. This table holds about 48,000 clones. Source material: PBMCs. These receptors all stem from a male donor in good health and CMV-seropositive.

The V and J genes are TRBV30 and TRBJ1-2; the D is unclear. V dropped 0 bases and J dropped 6 bases, with 14 bases sitting between them. Germline V lookup: CDR1 GTSNPN, CDR2 SVGIG (reference sequence). The CDR3 loop spans 14 amino acids. CDR3 bases: TGTGCCTGGAGTGTAGAACTTCCGAGGCATGGCTACACCTTC. The encoded protein is CAWSVELPRHGYTF.

This chain uses TRBV11-2 with TRBJ1-1; possible D gene TRBD1, 5 bases. The CDR3 is 12 residues long. V lost 8 bases and J 10 bases, leaving 17 bases between the germline ends. CDR1 and CDR2 (germline): SGHAT, FQNNGV. The CDR3 sequence is CASVPSWGGAFF. The CDR3 nucleotides read TGTGCCAGCGTCCCATCGTGGGGGGGAGCTTTCTTT.

This chain joins TRBV23-1 and TRBJ2-5, with 7 nucleotides matching TRBD1. TRBV23-1 falls under the ORF class, with uncertain function. This CDR3 has 15 residues. V was pared by 0 bases and J by 4 bases, with 5 bases of the junction left unmatched. In DNA, the CDR3 is TGCGCCAGCAGTCAATCGAGCCCAGGGGGAGAGACCCAGTACTTC. This translates into CASSQSSPGGETQYF.

To note about this clone: Other DNA sequences of this sample code for an identical CDR3. The chain employs TRBV19 and TRBJ1-5, with D perhaps TRBD1 (6 bases). Germline values: CDR1 LNHDA, CDR2 SQIVND (reference sequence). The length of the CDR3 is 14 residues. V gave up 11 bases and J gave up 0 bases, with 14 bases separating them. In nucleotides, the CDR3 is TGTGCCTCGAGGGGGGGCTATAGCAATCAGCCCCAGCATTTT. This encodes CASRGGYSNQPQHF.

J is TRBJ2-3 and V is TRBV10-1, with 7 bases that match TRBD2. V shed 5 bases, J shed 1 base, and the junction held 6 bases outside the gene matches. The CDR3 extends over 15 amino acids. In germline, CDR1 is WNHNN, CDR2 SYGVQD (reference sequence). This CDR3 is CASSYSSGGTDTQYF. The CDR3 DNA is TGCGCCAGCAGTTATTCGAGCGGGGGCACAGATACGCAGTATTTT.

The chain recombines TRBV10-3 with TRBJ1-6, with 9 bases lining up with TRBD1. J lost 5 bases, V lost 4 bases, and 0 bases had no gene match. There are 14 residues in the CDR3. Germline V CDR1 and CDR2: ENHRY, SYGVKD. The CDR3 loop reads CAISGQGDNSPLHF. CDR3 nucleotides: TGTGCCATCAGTGGACAGGGGGATAATTCACCCCTCCACTTT.

The J gene is TRBJ1-3, the V gene TRBV9, with TRBD1 matching over 11 bases. From germline, CDR1 is SGDLS and CDR2 YYNGEE. This CDR3 region has 16 residues. The V segment lost 3 bases and the J segment 0 bases; nucleotides outside the gene matches: 2. The CDR3, as DNA: TGTGCCAGCAGCGAAGGACAGGGGGCCTCTGGAAACACCATATATTTT. The encoded protein is CASSEGQGASGNTIYF.

The chain combines TRBV4-1 with TRBJ1-6, with a weak D call TRBD1 (5 bases). The V end was cut by 1 base, the J end by 1 base, with 11 bases between. This CDR3 region has 17 residues. CDR1 and CDR2 from the germline V gene are MGHRA and YSYEKL. The CDR3 nucleotides read TGCGCCAGCAGCCAAGGTCAGGGAAGATCCTATAATTCACCCCTCCACTTT. As protein: CASSQGQGRSYNSPLHF.

CDR3 DNA sequence: TGCGCCAGCAGCTTTCCTCAGGGGCTGCACACTGAAGCTTTCTTT. Its translation is CASSFPQGLHTEAFF. This chain joins TRBV4-1 and TRBJ1-1; D might be TRBD1 (6 bases). Germline-derived CDR1 and CDR2 are MGHRA and YSYEKL. The CDR3 has 15 amino acids. V gave up 5 bases and J gave up 3 bases, with 16 bases separating them.

This chain joins TRBV4-3 and TRBJ1-4, with D hard to call. Germline V gene sequence: CDR1 LGHNA, CDR2 YSLEER. The CDR3 has 12 residues. The germline V and J ends were trimmed by 0 bases and 10 bases, with 6 bases remaining between them. The CDR3 sequence is CASSQDTGKLFF. CDR3 coding DNA: TGCGCCAGCAGCCAAGATACCGGAAAACTGTTTTTT.

The V and J genes are TRBV5-1 and TRBJ2-2; TRBD2 aligns across 10 bases. The CDR3 runs 16 residues. The germline gives CDR1 SGHRS, CDR2 YFSETQ. V trimming: 0 bases; J trimming: 8 bases; junction bases outside the gene matches: 7. The CDR3 nucleotides read TGCGCCAGCAGCTTGGCTGTACTAGCGGGGATGGGGGAGCTGTTTTTT. Amino acids: CASSLAVLAGMGELFF. Drawing the rest from reference TRBV5-1 and TRBJ2-2, the complete variable domain is KAGVTQTPRYLIKTRGQQVTLSCSPISGHRSVSWYQQTPGQGLQFLFEYFSETQRNKGNFPGRFSGRQFSNSRSEMNVSTLELGDSALYLCASSLAVLAGMGELFFGEGSRLTVL.

V is TRBV6-6 and J is TRBJ1-1; possibly TRBD1 for D (5 bases). Per germline, CDR1 MNHNY and CDR2 SVGAGI (reference sequence). The CDR3 extends over 12 amino acids. V was pared by 5 bases and J by 7 bases, with 11 bases between. CDR3 sequence reads: CASSPRQREAFF. The CDR3, as DNA: TGTGCCAGCAGTCCGCGACAGCGTGAAGCTTTCTTT.

V usage is TRBV7-3 and J usage is TRBJ2-1; D might be TRBD2 (6 bases). Germline V gives CDR1 SGHTA, CDR2 FQGTGA. The V end was cut by 0 bases, the J end by 6 bases, with 9 bases between. CDR3 length: 14 amino acids. Written as DNA, the CDR3 is TGTGCCAGCAGCTTAACTAGCGGCGCCAATGAGCAGTTCTTC. This encodes CASSLTSGANEQFF.

V and J are TRBV11-2 and TRBJ2-1, with 14 bases lining up with TRBD2. Germline CDR1 is SGHAT and CDR2 is FQNNGV. With 1 base clipped from V and 10 bases from J, the junction kept 15 bases outside the gene matches. The CDR3 has 19 residues. The CDR3 spells CASSLGGTSGGRSTIEQFF. DNA of the CDR3: TGTGCCAGCAGCTTAGGGGGGACTAGCGGGGGCCGAAGCACAATAGAGCAGTTCTTC.

The chain couples TRBV6-6 to TRBJ1-5, with TRBD1 identical over 7 bases. CDR1 is MNHNY and CDR2 is SVGAGI in the germline V gene (reference sequence). The CDR3 loop spans 16 amino acids. V shed 4 bases, J shed 4 bases, and the junction held 10 bases outside the gene matches. The CDR3, as DNA: TGTGCCAGCAGTTCACACGACAGGGTTCATAATCAGCCCCAGCATTTT. It specifies CASSSHDRVHNQPQHF.

The chain employs TRBV10-3 and TRBJ1-5, with D possibly matching TRBD1 (6 bases). The CDR3 consists of 14 residues. Trimming removed 1 base at V and 5 bases at J, with 9 bases between. The germline CDR1 and CDR2 sequences are ENHRY and SYGVKD. In nucleotides, the CDR3 is TGTGCCATCAGTGAGTGGGGGCAGGATCAGCCCCAGCATTTT. Translating gives CAISEWGQDQPQHF.

The rearrangement uses TRBV10-3 and TRBJ2-7; D gene unclear. Germline assignment: CDR1 ENHRY and CDR2 SYGVKD. The CDR3 is 13 residues long. With 2 bases removed from V and 0 bases from J, the gap between germline ends came to 5 bases. This CDR3 reads CAISEAGSYEQYF. CDR3 in DNA: TGTGCCATCAGTGAGGCCGGCTCCTACGAGCAGTACTTC.

The chain couples TRBV7-2 to TRBJ2-5, with a weak D call TRBD2 (6 bases). The CDR3 consists of 14 residues. The germline V gene has CDR1 SGHTA and CDR2 FQGNSA. The germline V and J ends were trimmed by 9 bases and 4 bases, with 18 bases remaining between them. CDR3 amino acids: CASLPERASETQYF. CDR3 DNA sequence: TGTGCCAGTCTGCCGGAGCGGGCATCAGAGACCCAGTACTTC. Full variable domain (outside the CDR3, taken from reference TRBV7-2 and TRBJ2-5): GAGVSQSPSNKVTEKGKDVELRCDPISGHTALYWYRQSLGQGLEFLIYFQGNSAPDKSGLPSDRFSAERTGGSVSTLTIQRTQQEDSAVYLCASLPERASETQYFGPGTRLLVL.